Below, one T cell receptor (beta chain) is given with its context. Surgery cases with the highest brain T cell transcript signatures were chosen for sequencing. The data derive from a study of brain T cells in children with intractable seizures. The assay was immunoSEQ multiplex PCR, and TCRdb's table has in-frame clones only and misses some. The table lists around 2,700 clones, about 80% of them singletons. Germline trimming cut 4 bases from V and 0 bases from J; bases unmatched to any gene: 0. The CDR3 consists of 14 residues. Germline V gene data show CDR1 as MNHEY and CDR2 as SVGEGT. The sample in question was resected brain tissue, obtained at surgery. This sequence was found in a boy younger than two with hemimegalencephaly and intractable seizures. The chain carries TRBV6-2 or TRBV6-3 and TRBJ1-2; TRBD1 matches at 9 bases. CDR3 bases: TGTGCCAGCAGTTGGACAGGGGCTAACTATGGCTACACCTTC. Protein sequence: CASSWTGANYGYTF.